This T cell receptor (beta chain) was sequenced for a study of blood T cell repertoires in COVID-19 (dated by TCRdb to about 2020). General notes on the study: Samples covering the acute and convalescent phases of COVID-19 were provided by collaborators in the United States, Italy and Spain. Samples were obtained from the ongoing ImmuneRACE study (first 160 participants) and from 1,000 to 1,500 subjects provided by 6 global collaborators. HLA class I and class II types, where available, came from metadata supplied by the sample provider rather than from assay-based typing. A freely available public database, intended as a resource for researchers studying the immune response to SARS-CoV-2, is where the repertoires were released. The prospective study material was composed of cDNA or gDNA derived from T cells, B-cell-depleted T cells, or PBMCs. Deeply sampled blood TCRbeta repertoires from subjects exposed to, actively infected with, or recovered from COVID-19 were included in the dataset. Sample metadata almost always included a de-identified subject ID, COVID-19 status, age in years and sex. General conclusions and limits of the study: The quantity of clinical and demographic metadata differed by source and by participant and was supplied without curation.

The immunoSEQ Assay, a bias-controlled multiplex PCR, was used to amplify TCRbeta CDR3 regions from genomic DNA. In the authors' own workflow: Within the assay, amplification of reference gene primers was used to estimate how many nucleated cells each sample contained. To quantify the absolute abundance of each unique TCRbeta CDR3 rearrangement, sequence reads were collapsed and filtered. Productive Simpson clonality was computed per sample as the square root of Simpson's diversity index over productive rearrangements. Sourced from immuneACCESS, this table was stored by TCRdb with only in-frame sequences that have V and J called. A share of the clones is absent; for the studies checked, an unresolved V gene accounts for under half, and the remainder has no known explanation. The DNA gave D and trimming, while V, J and clone size come from that table. This sample holds 270,000 or so clones; 82% were observed only once. Around 2.9% of the sample is held by the ten biggest clonotypes.

Details on this clone: The specificity of this receptor is unknown. Per-base qualities were not stored, and no clone one base away is much larger.

The junction shows trimming of 4 bases on V and 6 bases on J, and the gene matches do not reach 2 bases of it. The CDR3 covers 14 residues, taking in both the cysteine and the phenylalanine. Of the read, only the CDR3 DNA is kept; its 42 bases are in frame from base 1. CDR1 and CDR2 (KGHDR, SFDVKD) derive from the germline V gene. Each collaborating institution followed its own protocols to collect whole blood in K2EDTA tubes. For TCRbeta analysis, collaborators shipped samples in one of three forms: frozen whole blood, isolated PBMCs, or DNA extracted from either of those sample types. The sequenced sample consisted of peripheral blood. The chain joins TRBV24-1 to TRBJ2-2; 9 bases in the middle match TRBD2. The origin of this receptor is a woman in her late teens or twenties with acute or convalescent COVID-19. The CDR3 loop reads CATSDWTSAGELFF. Here is the DNA: TGTGCCACCAGTGACTGGACTAGCGCCGGGGAGCTGTTTTTT.